Presented here are 14 T cell receptor beta chains from one specimen sequenced in a study of blood T cell repertoires in COVID-19. Clones were read by immunoSEQ multiplex PCR, and TCRdb kept only the in-frame ones, dropping some. The table lists roughly 180,000 clones, roughly 80% of them singletons. The sequencing input was peripheral blood. The receptors originated from a woman aged 25 to 39 with acute or convalescent COVID-19.

The chain couples TRBV19 to TRBJ1-1; D not certain. Trimming took off 7 bases at V and 0 bases at J, with 15 bases between the two ends. Germline CDR1 reads LNHDA; CDR2 reads SQIVND (reference sequence). This CDR3 comprises 15 residues. In DNA, the CDR3 is TGTGCCAGTATCCGAGGAACGAACGTGAACACTGAAGCTTTCTTT. Its protein is CASIRGTNVNTEAFF.

Notes on this clone: Other nucleotide sequences from this sample produce the same CDR3. This chain links TRBV11-3 with TRBJ2-2; 10 bases agree with TRBD1. V trimming: 4 bases; J trimming: 4 bases; junction bases outside the gene matches: 3. There are 15 residues in the CDR3. Germline V CDR1 and CDR2: SGHNT, YENEEA. CDR3 DNA sequence: TGTGCCAGCAGCTCCGGGACAGGGGTCACCGGGGAGCTGTTTTTT. Its protein product is CASSSGTGVTGELFF.

The chain employs TRBV18 and TRBJ2-1; 10 bases are shared with TRBD1. This CDR3 region has 18 residues. V shed 1 base, J shed 0 bases, and the junction held 6 bases outside the gene matches. CDR1 is KGHSH, CDR2 LQKENI, per germline. CDR3 loop: CASSPRRQGAGSYNEQFF. For the CDR3, the DNA is TGTGCCAGCTCACCACGGAGACAGGGGGCTGGCTCCTACAATGAGCAGTTCTTC.

The chain is built from TRBV7-2 and TRBJ1-1; no firm D call. Between the trimmed V and J ends, which lost 3 bases and 3 bases, there was a span of 11 bases. Germline V lookup: CDR1 SGHTA, CDR2 FQGNSA. CDR3 length equals 14 residues. CDR3 in amino acids: CASSFGRSDTEAFF. CDR3 in DNA: TGTGCCAGCAGCTTCGGGAGGTCGGACACTGAAGCTTTCTTT.

This clone has just one count. This chain joins TRBV2 and TRBJ1-4; 10 nucleotides match TRBD1. CDR1 SNHLY and CDR2 FYNNEI come from the germline V gene. The CDR3 is made up of 15 amino acids. The V and J ends lost 11 bases and 3 bases, in that order; junction bases with no gene match: 9. The CDR3 sequence: CAGRTGGSPNEKLFF. The CDR3 DNA is TGTGCCGGCCGGACAGGGGGATCCCCTAATGAAAAACTGTTTTTT.

The V call is TRBV6-4, the J call TRBJ1-2; 7 bases fit TRBD1. With V trimmed by 1 base and J by 2 bases, 10 bases remained unmatched. Germline CDR1 MRHNA, CDR2 SNTAGT. This CDR3 has 17 amino acids. The CDR3 sequence: CASSDFPPGQPNYGYTF. In nucleotides, the CDR3 is TGTGCCAGCAGTGACTTCCCACCGGGACAGCCAAACTATGGCTACACCTTC.

This clone was observed a few times. The J gene is TRBJ1-6, the V gene TRBV27; D is uncertain. Germline assignment: CDR1 MNHEY and CDR2 SMNVEV (reference sequence). The CDR3 consists of 14 residues. Trimming removed 1 base at V and 6 bases at J, with 7 bases between. The CDR3 DNA reads as TGTGCCAGCAGTTTATGGAGGAGTAATTCACCCCTCCACTTT. Encoded protein: CASSLWRSNSPLHF.

The chain recombines TRBV9 with TRBJ2-7, with 11 bases matching TRBD2. The CDR3 runs to 14 residues. Germline CDR1 is SGDLS and CDR2 is YYNGEE. V was clipped by 3 bases and J by 3 bases; unmatched bases: 2. This CDR3 reads CASSEGLAVYEQYF. The CDR3 DNA reads as TGTGCCAGCAGCGAGGGACTAGCGGTCTACGAGCAGTACTTC.

This clone has more than one count but fewer than ten. This chain connects TRBV6-2 or TRBV6-3 to TRBJ2-1, with D unclear. This CDR3 contains 14 residues. Trimming removed 0 bases from V and 3 bases from J, with 6 bases in between. Germline-derived CDR1 and CDR2 are MNHEY and SVGEGT. The DNA for the CDR3 is TGTGCCAGCAGTTACTCTTACAACTACAATGAGCAGTTCTTC. The encoded protein is CASSYSYNYNEQFF.

This rearrangement joins TRBV30 to TRBJ2-2, with TRBD2 matching over 7 bases. Germline V gene data show CDR1 as GTSNPN and CDR2 as SVGIG (reference sequence). After removal of 4 bases from V and 5 bases from J, the junction contained 7 bases not matched to a gene. The CDR3 is 14 amino acids. The CDR3: CAWTGGEKTGELFF. For the CDR3, the DNA is TGTGCCTGGACGGGGGGTGAAAAGACCGGGGAGCTGTTTTTT.

This CDR3 reads CAISEGGGILNGELFF. The CDR3 region has the DNA TGTGCCATCAGTGAAGGGGGCGGGATACTGAACGGGGAGCTGTTTTTT. The chain carries TRBV10-3 and TRBJ2-2; TRBD1 is a possible D gene (7 bases). V was cut by 3 bases and J by 7 bases, with 18 bases left in between. The germline CDR1 and CDR2 sequences are ENHRY and SYGVKD. The CDR3 has 16 amino acids.

The chain couples TRBV4-2 to TRBJ1-4; weak D call: TRBD1 (6 bases). The CDR3 is made up of 16 amino acids. Trimming shortened V by 2 bases and J by 6 bases, and 16 bases separated the two germline ends. Germline V gene lookup returns CDR1 LGHNA and CDR2 YNFKEQ. In DNA, the CDR3 is TGTGCCAGCAGCCAAACGGGGGGCGTGGGGGATGAAAAACTGTTTTTT. Translating it yields CASSQTGGVGDEKLFF.

This chain connects TRBV19 to TRBJ2-1; the match to TRBD2 covers 8 bases. The CDR3 runs 14 residues. Germline V lookup: CDR1 LNHDA, CDR2 SQIVND (reference sequence). V was pared by 4 bases and J by 4 bases, with 3 bases of the junction left unmatched. The DNA for the CDR3 is TGTGCCAGTAGTACGGGACTAGGTTACAATGAGCAGTTCTTC. This gives the protein CASSTGLGYNEQFF.

The V and J genes are TRBV5-1 and TRBJ2-7; 7 nucleotides line up with TRBD1. The germline CDR1 and CDR2 sequences are SGHRS and YFSETQ. The CDR3 sequence is 15 residues long. With V trimmed by 0 bases and J by 5 bases, 8 bases remained unmatched. CDR3 amino acids: CASSLAITGVDEQYF. The CDR3 DNA follows: TGCGCCAGCAGCTTGGCCATCACAGGGGTCGACGAGCAGTACTTC.